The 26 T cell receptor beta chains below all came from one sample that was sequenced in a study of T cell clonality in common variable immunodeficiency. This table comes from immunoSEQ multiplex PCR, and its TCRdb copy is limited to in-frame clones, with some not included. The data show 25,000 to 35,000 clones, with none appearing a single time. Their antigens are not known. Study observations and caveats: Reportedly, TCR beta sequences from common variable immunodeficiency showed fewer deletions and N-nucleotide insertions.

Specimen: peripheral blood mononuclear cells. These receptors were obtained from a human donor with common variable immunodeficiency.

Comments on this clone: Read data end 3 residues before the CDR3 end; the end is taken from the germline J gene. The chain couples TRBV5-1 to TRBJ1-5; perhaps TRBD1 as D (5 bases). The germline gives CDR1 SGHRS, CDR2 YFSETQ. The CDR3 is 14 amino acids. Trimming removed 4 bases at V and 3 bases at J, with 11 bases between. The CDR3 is CASSATGLNQPQHF. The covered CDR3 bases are TGCGCCAGCAGCGCTACAGGTCTCAATCAGCCC.

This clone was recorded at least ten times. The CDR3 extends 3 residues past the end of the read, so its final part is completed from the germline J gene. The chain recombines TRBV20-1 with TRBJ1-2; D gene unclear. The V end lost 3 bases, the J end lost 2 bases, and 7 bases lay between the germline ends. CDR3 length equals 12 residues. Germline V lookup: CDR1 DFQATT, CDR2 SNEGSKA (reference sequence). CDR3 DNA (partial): TGCAGTGCTAGGGGCGGGAACTATGGC. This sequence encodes CSARGGNYG. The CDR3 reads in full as CSARGGNYGYTF.

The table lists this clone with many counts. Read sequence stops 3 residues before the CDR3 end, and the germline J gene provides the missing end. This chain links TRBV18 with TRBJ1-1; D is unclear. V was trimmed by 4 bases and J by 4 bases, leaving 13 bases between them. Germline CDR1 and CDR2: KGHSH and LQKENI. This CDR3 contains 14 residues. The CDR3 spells CASSQGEVSTEAFF. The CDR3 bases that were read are TGTGCCAGCTCACAGGGTGAAGTTAGCACTGAA.

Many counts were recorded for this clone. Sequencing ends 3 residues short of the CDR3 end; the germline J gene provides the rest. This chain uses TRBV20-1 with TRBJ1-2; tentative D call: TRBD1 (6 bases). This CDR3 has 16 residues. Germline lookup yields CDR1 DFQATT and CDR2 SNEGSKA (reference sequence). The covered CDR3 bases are TGCAGTGCTAGAGATCCCCCAACAGGGCACTACGAGGGC. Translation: CSARDPPTGHYEG. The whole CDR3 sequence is CSARDPPTGHYEGYTF.

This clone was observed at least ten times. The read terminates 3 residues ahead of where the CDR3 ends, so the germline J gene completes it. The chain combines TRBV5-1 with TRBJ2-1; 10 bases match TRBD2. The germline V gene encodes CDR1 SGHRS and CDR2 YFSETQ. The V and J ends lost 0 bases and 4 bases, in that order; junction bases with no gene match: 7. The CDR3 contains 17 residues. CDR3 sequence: CASSLGSSSGGYNEQFF. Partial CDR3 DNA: TGCGCCAGCAGCTTGGGTTCATCTAGCGGGGGTTACAATGAG.

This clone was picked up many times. CDR3 bases read: TGTGCCAGTAGTCCCCATAGCGGGGTTTTCACAGATACG. It encodes CASSPHSGVFTDT. The full-length CDR3 reads as CASSPHSGVFTDTQYF. The rearrangement joins TRBV19 to TRBJ2-3, with 8 bases fitting TRBD2. The read ends 3 residues before the CDR3 terminus; that terminus is restored from the germline J gene. Germline CDR1 reads LNHDA; CDR2 reads SQIVND (reference sequence). This CDR3 has 16 amino acids. The V gene end was trimmed by 5 bases and the J gene end by 2 bases; junction bases not matched to a gene: 9.

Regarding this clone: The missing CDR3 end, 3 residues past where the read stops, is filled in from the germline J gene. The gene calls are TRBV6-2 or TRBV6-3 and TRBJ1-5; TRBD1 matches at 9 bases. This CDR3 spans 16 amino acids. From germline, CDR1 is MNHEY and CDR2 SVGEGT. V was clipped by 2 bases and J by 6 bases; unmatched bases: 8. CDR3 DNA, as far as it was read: TGTGCCAGCAGTTACACAGGGGGCGAGGGGGGTCAGCCC. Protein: CASSYTGGEGGQP. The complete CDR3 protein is CASSYTGGEGGQPQHF.

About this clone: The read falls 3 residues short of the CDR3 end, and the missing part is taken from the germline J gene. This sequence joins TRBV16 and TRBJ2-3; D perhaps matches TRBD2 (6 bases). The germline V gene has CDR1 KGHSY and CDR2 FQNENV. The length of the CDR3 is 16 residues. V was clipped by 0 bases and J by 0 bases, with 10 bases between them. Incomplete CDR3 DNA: TGTGCCAGCAGCCAATCTAGCGGAACTAGCACAGATACG. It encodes CASSQSSGTSTDT. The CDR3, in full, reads CASSQSSGTSTDTQYF.

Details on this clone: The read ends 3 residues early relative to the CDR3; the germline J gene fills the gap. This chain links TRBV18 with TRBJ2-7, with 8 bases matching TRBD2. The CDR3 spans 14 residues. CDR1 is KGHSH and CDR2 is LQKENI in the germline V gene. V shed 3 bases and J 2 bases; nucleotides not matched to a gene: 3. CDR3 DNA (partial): TGTGCCAGCTCACCTTCAGCGGGGGCCTACGAG. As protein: CASSPSAGAYE. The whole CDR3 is CASSPSAGAYEQYF.

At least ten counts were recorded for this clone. The chain's CDR3 is CAIAVDATNEKLFF. CDR3 DNA (partial): TGTGCCATCGCGGTGGATGCAACTAATGAAAAA. This chain joins TRBV10-3 and TRBJ1-4; D is uncertain. The CDR3 end falls 3 residues outside the read, so it is completed with the germline J gene. Germline values: CDR1 ENHRY, CDR2 SYGVKD. The CDR3 extends over 14 amino acids. V was shortened by 8 bases and J by 0 bases, with 10 bases between the two germline ends.

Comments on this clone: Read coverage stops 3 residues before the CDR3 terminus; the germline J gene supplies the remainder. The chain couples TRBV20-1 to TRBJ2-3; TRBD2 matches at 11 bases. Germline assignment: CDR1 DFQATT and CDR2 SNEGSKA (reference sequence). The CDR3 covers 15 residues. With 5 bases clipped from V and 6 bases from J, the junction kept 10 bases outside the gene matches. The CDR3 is CSACHGTSGLDTQYF. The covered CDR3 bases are TGCAGTGCTTGCCACGGGACTAGCGGTCTGGATACG.

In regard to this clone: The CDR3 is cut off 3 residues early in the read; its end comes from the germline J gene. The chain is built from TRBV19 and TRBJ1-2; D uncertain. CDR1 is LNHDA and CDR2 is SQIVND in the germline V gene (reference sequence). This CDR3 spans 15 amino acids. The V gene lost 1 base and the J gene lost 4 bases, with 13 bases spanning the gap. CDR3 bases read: TGTGCCAGTAGTATAGCTGGCCGAGTAAGCTATGGC. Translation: CASSIAGRVSYG. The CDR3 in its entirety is CASSIAGRVSYGYTF.

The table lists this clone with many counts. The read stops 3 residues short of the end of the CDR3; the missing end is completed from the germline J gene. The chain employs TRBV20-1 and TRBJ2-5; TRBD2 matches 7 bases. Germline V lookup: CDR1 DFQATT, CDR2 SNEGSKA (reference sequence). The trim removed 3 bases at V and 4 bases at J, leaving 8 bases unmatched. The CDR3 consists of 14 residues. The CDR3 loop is CSASLAGVRETQYF. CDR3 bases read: TGCAGTGCTAGTTTGGCGGGAGTTCGAGAGACC.

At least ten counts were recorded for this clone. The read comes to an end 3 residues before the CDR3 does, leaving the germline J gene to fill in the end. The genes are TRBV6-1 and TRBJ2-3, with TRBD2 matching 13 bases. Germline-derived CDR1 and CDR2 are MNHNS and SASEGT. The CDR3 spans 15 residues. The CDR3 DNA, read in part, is TGTGCCAGCAGTGAAAGGACTAGCGGGGGTCCCGCG. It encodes CASSERTSGGPA. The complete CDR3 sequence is CASSERTSGGPAQYF.

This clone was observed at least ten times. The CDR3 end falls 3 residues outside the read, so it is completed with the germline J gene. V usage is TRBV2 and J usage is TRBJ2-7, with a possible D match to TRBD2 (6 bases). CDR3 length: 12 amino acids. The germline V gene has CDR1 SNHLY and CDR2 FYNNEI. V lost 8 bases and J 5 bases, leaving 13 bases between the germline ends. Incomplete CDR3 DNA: TGTGCCAGCGCCTGGGGGGAGGACGAG. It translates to CASAWGEDE. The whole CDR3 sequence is CASAWGEDEQYF.

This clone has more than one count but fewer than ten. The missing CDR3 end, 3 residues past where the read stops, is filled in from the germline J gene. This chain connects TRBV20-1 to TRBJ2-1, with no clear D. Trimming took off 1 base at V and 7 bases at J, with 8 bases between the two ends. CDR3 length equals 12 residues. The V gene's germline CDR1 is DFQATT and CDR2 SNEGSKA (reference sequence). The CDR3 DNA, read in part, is TGCAGTGCTAGAGGCGGTAAAAATGAG. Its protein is CSARGGKNE. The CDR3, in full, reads CSARGGKNEQFF.

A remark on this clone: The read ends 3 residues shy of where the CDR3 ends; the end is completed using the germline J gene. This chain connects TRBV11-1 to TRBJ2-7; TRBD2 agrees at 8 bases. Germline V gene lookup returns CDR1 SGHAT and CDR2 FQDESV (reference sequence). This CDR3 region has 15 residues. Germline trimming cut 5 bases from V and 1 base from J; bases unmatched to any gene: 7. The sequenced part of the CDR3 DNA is TGTGCCAGCAGCCGCACGGGACTAGGGTCCTACGAG. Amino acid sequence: CASSRTGLGSYE. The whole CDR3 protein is CASSRTGLGSYEQYF.

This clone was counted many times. The CDR3 DNA, read in part, is TGCAGTGCTAGAGCAGGGGGCTCTAACACCGGGGAG. Translated, it gives CSARAGGSNTGE. The entire CDR3 reads CSARAGGSNTGELFF. This rearrangement joins TRBV20-1 to TRBJ2-2; TRBD1 aligns across 8 bases. The read terminates 3 residues before the CDR3 end, so the remaining end is supplied by the germline J gene. The germline V gene has CDR1 DFQATT and CDR2 SNEGSKA (reference sequence). This CDR3 spans 15 amino acids. The ends lost 1 base at V and 2 bases at J; junction bases unmatched: 3.

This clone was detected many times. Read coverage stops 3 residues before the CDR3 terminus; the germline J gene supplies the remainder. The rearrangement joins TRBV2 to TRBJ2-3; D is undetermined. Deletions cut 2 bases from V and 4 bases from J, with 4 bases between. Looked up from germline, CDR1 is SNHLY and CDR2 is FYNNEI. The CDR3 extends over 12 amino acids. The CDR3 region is CASSESADTQYF. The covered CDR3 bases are TGTGCCAGCAGTGAATCTGCAGATACG.

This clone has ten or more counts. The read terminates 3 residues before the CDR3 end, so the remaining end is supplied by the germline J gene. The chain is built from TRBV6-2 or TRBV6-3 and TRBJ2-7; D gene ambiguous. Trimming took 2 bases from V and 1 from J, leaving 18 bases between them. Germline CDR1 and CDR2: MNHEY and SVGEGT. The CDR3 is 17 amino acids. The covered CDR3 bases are TGTGCCAGCAGTTACCGAGGAGTAGACTTCGTTTCCTACGAG. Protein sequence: CASSYRGVDFVSYE. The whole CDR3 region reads CASSYRGVDFVSYEQYF.

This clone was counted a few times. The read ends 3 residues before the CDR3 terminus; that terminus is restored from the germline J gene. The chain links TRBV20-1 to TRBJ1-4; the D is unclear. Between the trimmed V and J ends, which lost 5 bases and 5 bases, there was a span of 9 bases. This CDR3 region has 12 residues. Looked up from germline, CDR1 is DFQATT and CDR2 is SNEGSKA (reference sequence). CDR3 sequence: CSAQPANEKLFF. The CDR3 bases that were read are TGCAGTGCTCAACCCGCGAATGAAAAA.

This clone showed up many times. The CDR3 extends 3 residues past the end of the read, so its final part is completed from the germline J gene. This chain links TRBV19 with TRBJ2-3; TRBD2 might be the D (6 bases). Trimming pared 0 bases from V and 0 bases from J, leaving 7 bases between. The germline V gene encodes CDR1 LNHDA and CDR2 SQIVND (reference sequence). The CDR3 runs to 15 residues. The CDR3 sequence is CASSIDGTSTDTQYF. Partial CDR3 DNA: TGTGCCAGTAGTATAGATGGGACTAGCACAGATACG.

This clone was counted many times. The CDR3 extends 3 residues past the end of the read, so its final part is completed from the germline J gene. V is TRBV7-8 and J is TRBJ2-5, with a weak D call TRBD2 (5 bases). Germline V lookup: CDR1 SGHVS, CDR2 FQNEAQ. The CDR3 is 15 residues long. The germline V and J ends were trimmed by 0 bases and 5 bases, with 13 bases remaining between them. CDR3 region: CASSLASDYSETQYF. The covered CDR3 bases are TGTGCCAGCAGCTTAGCTTCCGACTATTCGGAGACC.

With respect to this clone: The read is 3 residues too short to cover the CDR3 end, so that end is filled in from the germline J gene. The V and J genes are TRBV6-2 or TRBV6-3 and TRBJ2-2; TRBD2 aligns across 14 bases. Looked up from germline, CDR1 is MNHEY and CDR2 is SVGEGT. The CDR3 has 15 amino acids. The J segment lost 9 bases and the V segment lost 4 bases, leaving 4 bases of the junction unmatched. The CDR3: CASSSGTSGRRELFF. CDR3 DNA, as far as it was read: TGTGCCAGCAGTTCCGGGACTAGCGGGAGAAGGGAG.

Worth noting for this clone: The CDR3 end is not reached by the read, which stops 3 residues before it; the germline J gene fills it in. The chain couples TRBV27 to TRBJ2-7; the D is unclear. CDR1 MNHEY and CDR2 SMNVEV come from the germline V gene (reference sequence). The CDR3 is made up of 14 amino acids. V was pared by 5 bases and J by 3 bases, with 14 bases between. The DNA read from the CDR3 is TGTGCCAGCAGTGTATGGCCGGGTAACTACGAG. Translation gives CASSVWPGNYE. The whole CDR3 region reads CASSVWPGNYEQYF.

CDR3: CASSEGGRSYNEQFF. The covered CDR3 bases are TGTGCCAGCAGTGAAGGCGGGAGGTCCTACAATGAG. This chain connects TRBV2 to TRBJ2-1, with TRBD2 identical over 8 bases. The CDR3 is cut off 3 residues early in the read; its end comes from the germline J gene. J lost 1 base, V lost 1 base, and 0 bases had no gene match. Germline V gene sequence: CDR1 SNHLY, CDR2 FYNNEI. The CDR3 covers 15 residues. Supplemented by reference TRBV2 and TRBJ2-1, the full variable domain reads EPEVTQTPSHQVTQMGQEVILRCVPISNHLYFYWYRQILGQKVEFLVSFYNNEISEKSEIFDDQFSVERPDGSNFTLKIRSTKLEDSAMYFCASSEGGRSYNEQFFGPGTRLTVL.